Below, 17 T cell receptor beta chains from the same sample are listed, as sequenced in a study of blood T cells in healthy people across ages. With a J-beta primer mix and a sample-barcoded 5' primer, a second PCR ran 7 to 11 cycles. TCRdb passed the 5' RACE reads through MiXCR, listing each CDR3 protein once. Of approximately 730,000 distinct CDR3 sequences listed, about 40% are singletons. Sequenced material: blood. The receptors stem from a woman between 55 and 75 years old in good health.

In this sample, this clonotype turned up many times. CDR3 amino acids: CASSENGADNYGYTF. The CDR3 region has the DNA TGTGCCAGCAGTGAAAACGGGGCTGATAACTATGGCTACACCTTC. The V and J genes are TRBV6-1 and TRBJ1-2; TRBD1 is a possible D gene (5 bases). CDR1 and CDR2 from the germline V gene are MNHNS and SASEGT. V shed 2 bases and J shed 1 base, with 11 bases lying between them. CDR3 size: 15 residues.

The chain has TRBV12-3 or TRBV12-4 and TRBJ2-3; 9 bases are a match to TRBD1. V was clipped by 6 bases and J by 2 bases; unmatched bases: 9. The length of the CDR3 is 16 residues. The CDR3 nucleotides read TGTGCCAGCAGGGGGGGACAGGGTATACCCACAGATACGCAGTATTTT. Translating it yields CASRGGQGIPTDTQYF.

V is TRBV27 and J is TRBJ1-2; 9 nucleotides align to TRBD1. V trimming: 2 bases; J trimming: 7 bases; junction bases outside the gene matches: 5. Germline CDR1 and CDR2: MNHEY and SMNVEV (reference sequence). The CDR3 has 14 residues. The DNA of the CDR3 is TGTGCCAGCAGTTTAAACAGGGGGCTGCGTGGCTACACCTTC. This sequence encodes CASSLNRGLRGYTF.

CDR3 coding DNA: TGTGCCAGCAGCCCAGTGGGGCAAAACATTCAGTACTTC. Residues: CASSPVGQNIQYF. The chain links TRBV3-1 to TRBJ2-4; D perhaps matches TRBD1 (5 bases). The V end was cut by 4 bases, the J end by 5 bases, with 9 bases between. CDR1 is LGHDT, CDR2 YNNKEL, per germline (reference sequence). CDR3 length: 13 residues.

The rearrangement joins TRBV2 to TRBJ2-7; 10 nucleotides match TRBD1. The junction had 0 bases not matched to a gene; V was cut back by 0 bases and J by 7 bases. The CDR3 runs 13 residues. Germline values: CDR1 SNHLY, CDR2 FYNNEI. This CDR3 is CASSEADRGEQYF. In DNA form, the CDR3 reads TGTGCCAGCAGTGAAGCGGACAGGGGGGAGCAGTACTTC.

This clonotype was counted a few times. The chain recombines TRBV6-4 with TRBJ2-1; D unclear. Trimming stripped 4 bases from V and 0 bases from J, with 10 bases between. The CDR3 has 15 residues. Germline lookup yields CDR1 MRHNA and CDR2 SNTAGT. DNA for the CDR3: TGTGCCAGCAGTGTTGAACCGAGCTCCTACAATGAGCAGTTCTTC. Translated, it gives CASSVEPSSYNEQFF.

This clonotype appeared many times. CDR3 loop: CASSPSSGSYTQYF. In DNA, the CDR3 is TGTGCCAGCAGCCCCTCTAGCGGGAGTTATACGCAGTATTTT. V usage is TRBV7-3 and J usage is TRBJ2-3, with TRBD2 matching over 10 bases. This CDR3 spans 14 amino acids. CDR1 is SGHTA, CDR2 FQGTGA, per germline. V lost 5 bases, J lost 7 bases, and 6 bases stayed unmatched.

The chain couples TRBV6-5 to TRBJ2-7; D unclear. The end of the DNA aligns better with TRBJ2-5, so the J call may be wrong. The CDR3 has 12 residues. CDR1 MNHEY and CDR2 SVGAGI come from the germline V gene. The CDR3, as DNA: TGTGCCACCTTATCAGGAAAAGAGACCCAGTACTTC. Its translation is CATLSGKETQYF.

Concerning this clonotype: One base away lies a much larger clone, so this may be a sequencing read error. The chain employs TRBV29-1 and TRBJ2-7; tentative D call: TRBD1 (6 bases). This CDR3 has 14 residues. Trimming removed 4 bases from V and 5 bases from J, with 18 bases in between. CDR1 SQVTM and CDR2 ANQGSEA come from the germline V gene. DNA of the CDR3: TGCAGCGTTGGCGACATACAGGGCGCCGACGAGCAGTACTTC. Encoded protein: CSVGDIQGADEQYF.

This clonotype was seen a few times. The chain recombines TRBV12-3 or TRBV12-4 with TRBJ1-2; 10 bases match TRBD1. The trim removed 6 bases at V and 3 bases at J, leaving 7 bases unmatched. The CDR3 is made up of 15 amino acids. CDR3 region: CASRPPGTGDYGYTF. CDR3 in DNA: TGTGCCAGCAGACCTCCCGGGACAGGGGACTATGGCTACACCTTC.

The gene calls are TRBV20-1 and TRBJ2-3; TRBD1 might be the D (5 bases). Germline V gene lookup returns CDR1 DFQATT and CDR2 SNEGSKA (reference sequence). The CDR3 length is 11 residues. Trimming shortened V by 6 bases and J by 5 bases, and 9 bases separated the two germline ends. CDR3: CSARRVDTQYF. The CDR3, as DNA: TGCAGTGCCCGCAGGGTAGATACGCAGTATTTT.

The chain is built from TRBV9 and TRBJ1-1; D is unresolved. This CDR3 has 13 amino acids. Germline V gives CDR1 SGDLS, CDR2 YYNGEE. V gave up 3 bases and J gave up 4 bases, with 10 bases separating them. CDR3 sequence (DNA): TGTGCCAGCAGCGGATGGGAGGGCACTGAAGCTTTCTTT. As protein: CASSGWEGTEAFF.

The V and J genes are TRBV20-1 and TRBJ1-2, with TRBD1 matching 8 bases. This CDR3 contains 12 residues. The germline CDR1 and CDR2 sequences are DFQATT and SNEGSKA (reference sequence). Trimming took 5 bases from V and 6 from J; bases not matched to a gene: 5. The CDR3 region has the DNA TGCAGTGCTCCCCGGACAGGGAATGGCTACACCTTC. This translates into CSAPRTGNGYTF.

This clonotype turned up a few times. This chain links TRBV29-1 with TRBJ2-1; a possible D gene is TRBD2 (5 bases). The length of the CDR3 is 15 residues. V was clipped by 1 base and J by 5 bases, with 15 bases between them. CDR1 and CDR2 (germline): SQVTM, ANQGSEA. CDR3 amino acids: CSVEGWSGVNNEQFF. Written as DNA, the CDR3 is TGCAGCGTTGAAGGATGGAGCGGCGTCAACAATGAGCAGTTCTTC.

CDR3 loop: CASSYSPQRLGSEQYF. CDR3 DNA: TGTGCCAGCAGTTACTCGCCCCAACGATTGGGTTCCGAGCAGTACTTC. The rearrangement links TRBV6-5 to TRBJ2-7; D gene uncertain. Trimming took off 0 bases at V and 6 bases at J, with 18 bases between the two ends. The CDR3 runs 16 residues. CDR1 MNHEY and CDR2 SVGAGI come from the germline V gene.

Comment on this clonotype: This sequence may be a read error, since a much larger clone differs from it by one base. The chain is built from TRBV7-2 and TRBJ2-3; D is possibly TRBD1 (5 bases). CDR1 is SGHTA and CDR2 is FQGNSA in the germline V gene. The CDR3 runs to 15 residues. V lost 5 bases, J lost 2 bases, and 14 bases lay in between. CDR3 protein: CASSLTVTDTDTQYF. The CDR3 DNA sequence: TGTGCCAGCAGCCTAACCGTGACAGACACAGATACGCAGTATTTT.

Of note for this clonotype: Being one base from a much bigger clone, this may be a read error. The chain employs TRBV29-1 and TRBJ2-1; perhaps TRBD2 as D (6 bases). Germline-derived CDR1 and CDR2 are SQVTM and ANQGSEA. The CDR3 consists of 13 residues. The chain's CDR3 is CSASRDGYSEQFF. The CDR3 DNA reads as TGCAGCGCTTCGCGGGACGGATACAGTGAGCAGTTCTTC.